This entry lists 9 T cell receptor beta chains sequenced from one sample in a study of blood T cells in healthy people across ages. Next came a second PCR, run for about 7 to 12 cycles, which used a sample-barcoded 5' primer along with a J-beta primer mix. TCRdb itself ran the 5' RACE reads through MiXCR, one entry per CDR3 protein. This table has about a million distinct CDR3 sequences, 35% to 40% appearing once. Sequenced material: blood. The receptors here all came from a man aged 18 to 30 in good health.

In this sample, this clonotype turned up once. V gene TRBV20-1 combines with J gene TRBJ1-6; no firm D call. In germline, CDR1 is DFQATT, CDR2 SNEGSKA (reference sequence). The CDR3 is 15 amino acids. V dropped 2 bases and J dropped 4 bases, with 12 bases sitting between them. CDR3 in amino acids: CSARQVAAYNSPLHF. The CDR3 coding sequence is TGCAGTGCTAGACAGGTGGCTGCGTATAATTCACCCCTCCACTTT.

The rearrangement links TRBV20-1 to TRBJ2-1; D is ambiguous. CDR1 and CDR2 (germline): DFQATT, SNEGSKA (reference sequence). This CDR3 is 12 amino acids long. The germline V and J ends were trimmed by 3 bases and 5 bases, with 8 bases remaining between them. The CDR3 is CSASIRDNEQFF. In nucleotides, the CDR3 is TGCAGTGCTAGCATACGGGACAATGAGCAGTTCTTC.

For the CDR3, the DNA is TGTGCCAGCAGTGGGCAGGCTGGAAACACCATATATTTT. Its translation is CASSGQAGNTIYF. This rearrangement joins TRBV25-1 to TRBJ1-3, with unresolved D. The CDR3 covers 13 residues. Germline lookup yields CDR1 MGHDK and CDR2 SYGVNS. V gave up 4 bases and J gave up 2 bases, with 6 bases separating them.

The V call is TRBV7-9, the J call TRBJ1-1, with D maybe TRBD1 (5 bases). The germline V gene has CDR1 SEHNR and CDR2 FQNEAQ (reference sequence). This CDR3 spans 16 amino acids. V was shortened by 5 bases and J by 4 bases, with 20 bases between the two germline ends. CDR3 in DNA: TGTGCCAGCAGCCCTATGGGGGAGGGTGTGTTCACTGAAGCTTTCTTT. Encoded protein: CASSPMGEGVFTEAFF.

V usage is TRBV7-9 and J usage is TRBJ1-2; D is undetermined. The V gene lost 2 bases and the J gene lost 6 bases, with 19 bases spanning the gap. The germline V gene encodes CDR1 SEHNR and CDR2 FQNEAQ (reference sequence). This CDR3 has 16 residues. CDR3 sequence reads: CASSLISEPLGDGYTF. CDR3 sequence (DNA): TGTGCCAGCAGCTTAATTTCGGAGCCCCTCGGGGATGGCTACACCTTC.

V gene TRBV4-3 combines with J gene TRBJ2-3; D is undetermined. V was clipped by 2 bases and J by 0 bases, with 27 bases between them. The length of the CDR3 is 21 residues. Germline V gene data show CDR1 as LGHNA and CDR2 as YSLEER. As DNA, the CDR3 is TGCGCCAGCAGCCAACGGTTCGGTGGACGGAGCGTCACCACTAGCACAGATACGCAGTATTTT. It translates to CASSQRFGGRSVTTSTDTQYF.

A few counts support this clonotype. This chain connects TRBV24-1 to TRBJ2-1; TRBD1 agrees at 8 bases. Germline trimming cut 3 bases from V and 8 bases from J; bases unmatched to any gene: 5. The germline gives CDR1 KGHDR, CDR2 SFDVKD. The CDR3 sequence is 14 residues long. The CDR3 loop reads CATSDLDRGHEQFF. In DNA form, the CDR3 reads TGTGCCACCAGTGATCTCGACAGGGGACATGAGCAGTTCTTC.

This clonotype was counted ten times or more. The chain employs TRBV7-6 and TRBJ2-3, with D perhaps TRBD1 or TRBD2 (6 bases each). The CDR3 has 15 amino acids. Trimming cost V 0 bases and J 5 bases, with 12 bases left between them. Germline loops: CDR1 SGHVS, CDR2 FNYEAQ. The DNA for the CDR3 is TGTGCCAGCAGCTTAGCCGGGGGCCCGATAGATACGCAGTATTTT. Translation: CASSLAGGPIDTQYF.

In regard to this clonotype: Since a much larger clone is just one base distant, this may be a read error. The rearrangement joins TRBV12-3 or TRBV12-4 to TRBJ1-1, with TRBD1 identical over 8 bases. Losses at the gene ends were 6 bases for V and 0 bases for J; bases not matched to a gene: 3. The CDR3 has 14 amino acids. This CDR3 reads CASRQGQVNTEAFF. In nucleotides, the CDR3 is TGTGCCAGCAGACAGGGACAGGTGAACACTGAAGCTTTCTTT.